The 18 T cell receptor beta chains below come from one sample, sequenced in a study of OX40 agonist ivuxolimab in advanced cancers. Sequenced by immunoSEQ multiplex PCR; TCRdb stores in-frame clones only, minus some. The repertoire holds about 69,000 clones, with around 80% as singletons. The sample in question was CD4+ or CD8+ T cells sorted from blood, obtained in a trial of the OX40 agonist ivuxolimab. These TCRs come from an adult with an advanced solid tumor such as melanoma, head and neck, liver or kidney cancer.

The chain has TRBV5-1 and TRBJ1-2, with a weak D call TRBD1 (6 bases). Deletions cut 1 base from V and 0 bases from J, with 7 bases between. This CDR3 contains 14 residues. Germline-derived CDR1 and CDR2 are SGHRS and YFSETQ. The CDR3: CASSLTGSNYGYTF. The DNA of the CDR3 is TGCGCCAGCAGCTTGACAGGGTCTAACTATGGCTACACCTTC.

In this sample, this clone turned up once. The chain employs TRBV5-4 and TRBJ1-2, with a weak D call TRBD1 (6 bases). CDR1 and CDR2 from the germline V gene are SGHNT and YYREEE (reference sequence). CDR3 size: 15 residues. Trimming removed 4 bases at V and 2 bases at J, with 15 bases between. CDR3 protein: CASSGDRPDNYGYTF. CDR3 nucleotide sequence: TGTGCCAGCAGCGGTGACAGGCCAGACAACTATGGCTACACCTTC.

The J gene is TRBJ2-1, the V gene TRBV7-2, with D tentatively TRBD2 (5 bases). V was shortened by 5 bases and J by 1 base, with 9 bases between the two germline ends. CDR3 length: 14 residues. The germline V gene has CDR1 SGHTA and CDR2 FQGNSA. This chain's CDR3 is CASSVSGSYNEQFF. The DNA of the CDR3 is TGTGCCAGCAGCGTCAGCGGTTCCTACAATGAGCAGTTCTTC.

The chain has TRBV2 and TRBJ2-7; TRBD1 agrees at 7 bases. The CDR3 is 14 amino acids. J lost 1 base, V lost 4 bases, and 4 bases had no gene match. Per the germline V gene, CDR1 is SNHLY and CDR2 is FYNNEI. CDR3 loop: CASSATGQSYEQYF. CDR3 nucleotides: TGTGCCAGCAGTGCTACGGGACAGTCCTACGAGCAGTACTTC.

The V call is TRBV5-1, the J call TRBJ1-4, with a weak D call TRBD1 (5 bases). V shed 1 base and J shed 2 bases, with 12 bases lying between them. Germline assignment: CDR1 SGHRS and CDR2 YFSETQ. The CDR3 sequence is 16 residues long. DNA of the CDR3: TGCGCCAGCAGCTTGTGGGGGAGGGGCACTAATGAAAAACTGTTTTTT. It is translated as CASSLWGRGTNEKLFF.

This clone was picked up one time. This CDR3 reads CASSLRGKDRNYGYTF. In DNA, the CDR3 is TGTGCCAGCAGTTTAAGGGGAAAAGACAGGAACTATGGCTACACCTTC. The rearrangement joins TRBV27 to TRBJ1-2; a weak D match, TRBD1 (6 bases). V was clipped by 2 bases and J by 2 bases, with 15 bases between them. Germline V gene data show CDR1 as MNHEY and CDR2 as SMNVEV (reference sequence). This CDR3 comprises 16 residues.

This chain uses TRBV5-8 with TRBJ2-5; D is uncertain. The length of the CDR3 is 16 residues. Germline V gene data show CDR1 as SGHTS and CDR2 as YDEGEE. V dropped 3 bases and J dropped 2 bases, with 17 bases sitting between them. As DNA, the CDR3 is TGTGCCAGCAGCTCCCTCGGCGGCCTTAATCAAGAGACCCAGTACTTC. Residues: CASSSLGGLNQETQYF.

The rearrangement joins TRBV5-1 to TRBJ2-2; 12 nucleotides align to TRBD1. Germline lookup yields CDR1 SGHRS and CDR2 YFSETQ. J gave up 4 bases and V 5 bases, and 6 bases lay outside the gene matches. This CDR3 spans 16 amino acids. The CDR3 sequence: CASSYPGQGATGELFF. The CDR3 DNA is TGCGCCAGCAGTTACCCGGGACAGGGGGCCACCGGGGAGCTGTTTTTT.

The rearrangement joins TRBV10-1 to TRBJ2-1, with 10 bases identical to TRBD1. CDR3 size: 14 residues. V shed 6 bases and J 5 bases; nucleotides not matched to a gene: 4. CDR1 WNHNN and CDR2 SYGVQD come from the germline V gene (reference sequence). CDR3: CASSGTGVHNEQFF. The CDR3 region has the DNA TGCGCCAGCAGCGGGACAGGGGTCCACAATGAGCAGTTCTTC.

The rearrangement joins TRBV7-2 to TRBJ2-1; the D is unclear. Trimming removed 0 bases from V and 10 bases from J, with 7 bases in between. Germline CDR1 and CDR2: SGHTA and FQGNSA. The CDR3 runs 12 residues. The CDR3 is CASSLAFREQFF. In nucleotides, the CDR3 is TGTGCCAGCAGCTTAGCTTTCAGGGAGCAGTTCTTC. Full variable domain (remainder filled in from reference TRBV7-2 and TRBJ2-1): GAGVSQSPSNKVTEKGKDVELRCDPISGHTALYWYRQSLGQGLEFLIYFQGNSAPDKSGLPSDRFSAERTGGSVSTLTIQRTQQEDSAVYLCASSLAFREQFFGPGTRLTVL.

V gene TRBV6-1 combines with J gene TRBJ2-3, with D maybe TRBD1 (7 bases). CDR3 length: 13 residues. Germline CDR1 is MNHNS and CDR2 is SASEGT. V gave up 2 bases and J gave up 7 bases, with 10 bases separating them. The CDR3 bases are TGTGCCAGCAGTGAACAGGGGGGTAATACGCAGTATTTT. This translates into CASSEQGGNTQYF.

V and J are TRBV7-2 and TRBJ1-2; TRBD1 matches at 7 bases. Unmatched junction bases numbered 8, after V lost 5 bases and J lost 8 bases. The CDR3 consists of 13 residues. Germline CDR1 and CDR2: SGHTA and FQGNSA. The CDR3 is CASSLWTGRGYTF. The CDR3 DNA sequence: TGTGCCAGCAGCCTCTGGACAGGCCGGGGCTACACCTTC.

This chain links TRBV6-5 with TRBJ2-1; no firm D call. Germline V gives CDR1 MNHEY, CDR2 SVGAGI. The CDR3 runs 14 residues. V shed 0 bases and J shed 3 bases, with 6 bases lying between them. The DNA of the CDR3 is TGTGCCAGCAGTTACTCCCACATCTACAATGAGCAGTTCTTC. The encoded protein is CASSYSHIYNEQFF.

On this clone: A junction boundary mismatches the germline segment, possibly from a read error. The rearrangement uses TRBV29-1 and TRBJ2-7, with a weak D call TRBD1 (5 bases). The CDR3 spans 16 residues. The germline CDR1 and CDR2 sequences are SQVTM and ANQGSEA. Here the CDR3 DNA reads TGCAGCGTTGAAGATCCTGTAGGGGCTGGACCCTACGGGCAGTACTTC. Protein product: CSVEDPVGAGPYGQYF.

This clone was seen once. As DNA, the CDR3 is TGTGCCAGCAGCGCAGAGAGGGGGGGAATATTAGGAAACACCATATATTTT. Protein product: CASSAERGGILGNTIYF. The J gene is TRBJ1-3, the V gene TRBV9; D may be TRBD1 (6 bases). Germline CDR1 SGDLS, CDR2 YYNGEE. The CDR3 length is 17 residues. The V end lost 3 bases, the J end lost 4 bases, and 20 bases lay between the germline ends.

This clone was detected a few times. This chain joins TRBV4-1 and TRBJ1-5; unclear D gene. The CDR3 length is 13 residues. Deletions cut 4 bases from V and 6 bases from J, with 10 bases between. CDR1 and CDR2 (germline): MGHRA, YSYEKL. CDR3 sequence reads: CASSPGLGQPQHF. CDR3 in DNA: TGCGCCAGCAGCCCCGGACTGGGTCAGCCCCAGCATTTT.

The chain uses TRBV5-6 and TRBJ2-3; no clear D gene. The germline V and J ends were trimmed by 2 bases and 1 base, with 5 bases remaining between them. The CDR3 spans 13 residues. Germline V gives CDR1 SGHDT, CDR2 YYEEEE. The CDR3 DNA follows: TGTGCCAGCAGCTTACCGGGCACAGATACGCAGTATTTT. Its protein is CASSLPGTDTQYF.

The chain employs TRBV30 and TRBJ1-1; D possibly corresponds to TRBD1 (6 bases). The ends were cut back, 4 bases at V and 8 bases at J, with 17 bases in the middle. Germline V CDR1 and CDR2: GTSNPN, SVGIG (reference sequence). The CDR3 is 13 residues long. The CDR3: CAWTGKRRGEAFF. CDR3 coding DNA: TGTGCCTGGACGGGGAAGCGGAGGGGGGAAGCTTTCTTT.